Presented here are 32 T cell receptor beta chains from one specimen sequenced in a study of cytomegalovirus exposure and HLA in healthy donors. TCRdb's copy holds only in-frame clones and misses some; the assay was immunoSEQ multiplex PCR. This sample has 150,000 to 200,000 clones, with around 85% found just once. The sample was PBMCs. Source of these receptors: a man between 18 and 35 years old in good health and CMV-seropositive.

V gene TRBV18 combines with J gene TRBJ2-2; D remains unclear. The CDR3 has 15 amino acids. Germline-derived CDR1 and CDR2 are KGHSH and LQKENI. With 3 bases removed from V and 1 base from J, the gap between germline ends came to 9 bases. CDR3 sequence (DNA): TGTGCCAGCTCACCTGCGGAAGGGAACACCGGGGAGCTGTTTTTT. This gives the protein CASSPAEGNTGELFF.

The chain recombines TRBV27 with TRBJ2-7, with TRBD1 matching over 7 bases. CDR3 length: 14 amino acids. V lost 8 bases and J lost 1; bases outside the gene matches: 8. Germline CDR1 MNHEY, CDR2 SMNVEV (reference sequence). The CDR3 coding sequence is TGTGCCAGCGGTATGACAGGGAATTCCTACGAGCAGTACTTC. Amino acids: CASGMTGNSYEQYF.

This chain links TRBV6-1 with TRBJ2-7; 11 bases are a match to TRBD1. The CDR3 consists of 15 residues. V shed 6 bases, J shed 4 bases, and the junction held 8 bases outside the gene matches. Germline V gene sequence: CDR1 MNHNS, CDR2 SASEGT. In DNA, the CDR3 is TGTGCCAGCAGACTTCGGACAGGGGGCCAGTACGAGCAGTACTTC. It translates to CASRLRTGGQYEQYF.

The genes are TRBV10-3 and TRBJ2-7, with 8 bases that match TRBD2. The trim removed 11 bases at V and 4 bases at J, leaving 10 bases unmatched. In germline, CDR1 is ENHRY, CDR2 SYGVKD. The CDR3 loop spans 13 amino acids. The CDR3 sequence: CASRTSSVYEQYF. The CDR3 nucleotides read TGTGCCTCTCGGACTAGCAGTGTTTACGAGCAGTACTTC.

The rearrangement joins TRBV10-3 to TRBJ1-1; possible D gene TRBD1, 6 bases. V dropped 6 bases and J dropped 1 base, with 9 bases sitting between them. The CDR3 extends over 13 amino acids. The germline CDR1 and CDR2 sequences are ENHRY and SYGVKD. The CDR3 DNA reads as TGTGCCATCAGCCAGGGGCAGAACACTGAAGCTTTCTTT. Its protein is CAISQGQNTEAFF.

The chain has TRBV30 and TRBJ2-7, with D tentatively TRBD1 (6 bases). Trimming removed 4 bases from V and 1 base from J, with 17 bases in between. Germline lookup yields CDR1 GTSNPN and CDR2 SVGIG (reference sequence). The CDR3 sequence is 15 residues long. Here the CDR3 DNA reads TGTGCCTGGATGAACAGGGATGTTTTTTCCTACGAGCAGTACTTC. Protein: CAWMNRDVFSYEQYF. Full variable domain (missing parts from reference TRBV30 and TRBJ2-7): SQTIHQWPATLVQPVGSPLSLECTVEGTSNPNLYWYRQAAGRGLQLLFYSVGIGQISSEVPQNLSASRPQDRQFILSSKKLLLSDSGFYLCAWMNRDVFSYEQYFGPGTRLTVT.

This clone occurred once. The chain has TRBV2 and TRBJ2-7; 9 positions agree with TRBD1. The germline CDR1 and CDR2 sequences are SNHLY and FYNNEI. This CDR3 comprises 16 residues. Trimming cost V 6 bases and J 2 bases; bases outside gene matches: 11. CDR3 sequence (DNA): TGTGCCAGCAGCGCTACAGGGGGCGTGGGGGCCTACGAGCAGTACTTC. It yields the protein CASSATGGVGAYEQYF.

The chain couples TRBV10-3 to TRBJ2-7; 10 nucleotides line up with TRBD2. V lost 10 bases, J lost 5 bases, and 8 bases stayed unmatched. This CDR3 contains 13 residues. Germline CDR1 ENHRY, CDR2 SYGVKD. In nucleotides, the CDR3 is TGTGCCAGCTCCCTAGCGGGGGTAGACGAGCAGTACTTC. Its protein is CASSLAGVDEQYF.

This sequence joins TRBV4-1 and TRBJ2-3, with unresolved D. The CDR3 is made up of 14 amino acids. Trimming left V 0 bases short and J 5 bases short, with 9 bases between. Looked up from germline, CDR1 is MGHRA and CDR2 is YSYEKL. In DNA, the CDR3 is TGCGCCAGCAGCCAAGATGTCGCGATAGATACGCAGTATTTT. It codes for CASSQDVAIDTQYF.

The chain uses TRBV4-1 and TRBJ1-3; no definite D call. This CDR3 is built from 18 residues. The germline gives CDR1 MGHRA, CDR2 YSYEKL. Trimming shortened V by 0 bases and J by 0 bases, and 15 bases separated the two germline ends. The CDR3 region has the DNA TGCGCCAGCAGCCAAGATAGAGAGGATATGGACTCTGGAAACACCATATATTTT. The encoded protein is CASSQDREDMDSGNTIYF.

V usage is TRBV10-2 and J usage is TRBJ1-1; D unclear. The ends were cut back, 4 bases at V and 11 bases at J, with 17 bases in the middle. This CDR3 comprises 13 residues. The germline gives CDR1 WSHSY, CDR2 SAAADI. Written as DNA, the CDR3 is TGCGCCAGCAGTGCTGACGGAGGAGGTACTGCTTTCTTT. Amino acid sequence: CASSADGGGTAFF.

The rearrangement links TRBV27 to TRBJ2-3; 9 nucleotides agree with TRBD1. The CDR3 spans 16 residues. Germline V lookup: CDR1 MNHEY, CDR2 SMNVEV (reference sequence). V trimming: 5 bases; J trimming: 5 bases; junction bases outside the gene matches: 11. CDR3 DNA: TGTGCCAGCAGTCCTAACAGGGGGCTGGCGGGAGATACGCAGTATTTT. Translating it yields CASSPNRGLAGDTQYF.

This clone was seen once. CDR3: CAWMGGQGKEKLFF. CDR3 coding DNA: TGTGCCTGGATGGGTGGACAGGGAAAAGAAAAACTGTTTTTT. The chain joins TRBV30 to TRBJ1-4; 8 bases are shared with TRBD1. CDR3 size: 14 residues. Germline assignment: CDR1 GTSNPN and CDR2 SVGIG (reference sequence). With V trimmed by 4 bases and J by 8 bases, 9 bases remained unmatched.

The chain carries TRBV5-1 and TRBJ2-5; 9 positions match TRBD2. Germline lookup yields CDR1 SGHRS and CDR2 YFSETQ. The CDR3 runs to 17 residues. Germline trimming cut 0 bases from V and 6 bases from J; bases unmatched to any gene: 12. The CDR3 sequence is CASSLGSAGGVLKTQYF. CDR3 nucleotides: TGCGCCAGCAGCTTGGGATCTGCGGGAGGGGTCTTAAAGACCCAGTACTTC.

The chain uses TRBV4-2 and TRBJ1-2; D is undetermined. The germline V and J ends were trimmed by 3 bases and 7 bases, with 9 bases remaining between them. The CDR3 runs to 12 residues. Germline CDR1 reads LGHNA; CDR2 reads YNFKEQ. CDR3 region: CASSHEGTGYTF. The CDR3 region has the DNA TGTGCCAGCAGCCACGAGGGTACTGGCTACACCTTC.

This sequence joins TRBV30 and TRBJ1-1; D may be TRBD1 (6 bases). This CDR3 has 15 residues. V gave up 3 bases and J gave up 0 bases, with 14 bases separating them. Germline CDR1 GTSNPN, CDR2 SVGIG (reference sequence). As DNA, the CDR3 is TGTGCCTGGAGGGAGGCGGGGGCCTTGAACACTGAAGCTTTCTTT. Protein sequence: CAWREAGALNTEAFF. Supplemented by reference TRBV30 and TRBJ1-1, the full variable domain reads SQTIHQWPATLVQPVGSPLSLECTVEGTSNPNLYWYRQAAGRGLQLLFYSVGIGQISSEVPQNLSASRPQDRQFILSSKKLLLSDSGFYLCAWREAGALNTEAFFGQGTRLTVV.

V and J are TRBV27 and TRBJ1-1; perhaps TRBD1 as D (6 bases). The germline V gene encodes CDR1 MNHEY and CDR2 SMNVEV (reference sequence). The V end lost 4 bases, the J end lost 2 bases, and 8 bases lay between the germline ends. This CDR3 is built from 13 residues. Here the CDR3 reads CASSWTANTEAFF. The DNA of the CDR3 is TGTGCCAGCAGTTGGACAGCTAACACTGAAGCTTTCTTT.

The V and J genes are TRBV27 and TRBJ2-5; maybe TRBD1 (6 bases). Trimming pared 5 bases from V and 3 bases from J, leaving 13 bases between. The CDR3 spans 14 residues. The V gene's germline CDR1 is MNHEY and CDR2 SMNVEV (reference sequence). CDR3 DNA: TGTGCCAGCAGTAGGGGGTGGGGAGAAGAGACCCAGTACTTC. It codes for CASSRGWGEETQYF.

This rearrangement joins TRBV11-3 to TRBJ2-3; 8 bases are a match to TRBD2. Germline V lookup: CDR1 SGHNT, CDR2 YENEEA. CDR3 length equals 16 residues. J lost 5 bases, V lost 5 bases, and 12 bases had no gene match. The CDR3 DNA follows: TGTGCCAGCAGCCCGGGATTAGCGGGATCCCGAGATACGCAGTATTTT. Its protein product is CASSPGLAGSRDTQYF.

V usage is TRBV7-9 and J usage is TRBJ1-1; 7 bases map to TRBD1. This CDR3 region has 12 residues. Per germline, CDR1 SEHNR and CDR2 FQNEAQ (reference sequence). V was pared by 5 bases and J by 10 bases, with 7 bases of the junction left unmatched. Written as DNA, the CDR3 is TGTGCCAGCAGCCCACAGGGGTTGGTAGCTTTCTTT. Translating gives CASSPQGLVAFF.

DNA for the CDR3: TGCGCCAGCAGCTTAGAGGACAGGGGAAACATTCAGTACTTC. Its translation is CASSLEDRGNIQYF. The chain employs TRBV5-1 and TRBJ2-4; TRBD1 matches 9 bases. This CDR3 region has 14 residues. V dropped 2 bases and J dropped 6; count of bases not matched to a gene: 3. Looked up from germline, CDR1 is SGHRS and CDR2 is YFSETQ. The full variable domain, completed using reference TRBV5-1 and TRBJ2-4, is KAGVTQTPRYLIKTRGQQVTLSCSPISGHRSVSWYQQTPGQGLQFLFEYFSETQRNKGNFPGRFSGRQFSNSRSEMNVSTLELGDSALYLCASSLEDRGNIQYFGAGTRLSVL.

This clone was found once. The CDR3 nucleotides read TGTGCCAGCAGCTTAGGGGCCCCCGATTCACCCCTCCACTTT. Residues: CASSLGAPDSPLHF. The chain combines TRBV7-9 with TRBJ1-6; no clear D. The CDR3 consists of 14 residues. Germline V gives CDR1 SEHNR, CDR2 FQNEAQ (reference sequence). The V end lost 1 base, the J end lost 8 bases, and 9 bases lay between the germline ends.

This chain links TRBV5-1 with TRBJ1-2; weak D call: TRBD1 (5 bases). Germline-derived CDR1 and CDR2 are SGHRS and YFSETQ. This CDR3 is built from 14 residues. V was clipped by 4 bases and J by 2 bases, with 12 bases between them. This CDR3 is CASSPSPGNYGYTF. CDR3 nucleotide sequence: TGCGCCAGCAGCCCCTCGCCAGGGAACTATGGCTACACCTTC. The complete variable domain, with remaining parts taken from reference TRBV5-1 and TRBJ1-2, reads KAGVTQTPRYLIKTRGQQVTLSCSPISGHRSVSWYQQTPGQGLQFLFEYFSETQRNKGNFPGRFSGRQFSNSRSEMNVSTLELGDSALYLCASSPSPGNYGYTFGSGTRLTVV.

The CDR3 region is CASSMGQRETHEQFF. CDR3 bases: TGTGCCAGTAGTATGGGCCAGCGGGAGACCCATGAGCAGTTCTTC. The chain is built from TRBV19 and TRBJ2-1, with 8 bases aligning to TRBD2. This CDR3 is built from 15 residues. V trimming: 3 bases; J trimming: 8 bases; junction bases outside the gene matches: 9. Looked up from germline, CDR1 is LNHDA and CDR2 is SQIVND (reference sequence).

The chain uses TRBV28 and TRBJ2-7; 8 bases fit TRBD2. The CDR3 contains 14 residues. Germline-derived CDR1 and CDR2 are MDHEN and SYDVKM. V shed 4 bases, J shed 3 bases, and the junction held 5 bases outside the gene matches. The CDR3 loop is CASSWGTSRYEQYF. DNA of the CDR3: TGTGCCAGCAGTTGGGGGACTAGTCGCTACGAGCAGTACTTC.

V and J are TRBV7-2 and TRBJ2-2, with 8 positions matching TRBD2. The junction had 5 bases not matched to a gene; V was cut back by 4 bases and J by 1 base. The germline gives CDR1 SGHTA, CDR2 FQGNSA. This CDR3 has 16 residues. As DNA, the CDR3 is TGTGCCAGCAGCTCCCAGGGACTAGTGAACACCGGGGAGCTGTTTTTT. Its translation: CASSSQGLVNTGELFF.

V gene TRBV9 combines with J gene TRBJ2-3; TRBD2 agrees at 7 bases. Per germline, CDR1 SGDLS and CDR2 YYNGEE. J gave up 2 bases and V 7 bases, and 7 bases lay outside the gene matches. This CDR3 spans 14 amino acids. CDR3 in DNA: TGTGCCAGCGGGGGGGGACTCCTCACAGATACGCAGTATTTT. This codes for CASGGGLLTDTQYF.

V usage is TRBV30 and J usage is TRBJ2-3, with 13 bases that match TRBD2. CDR3 length: 16 amino acids. V was pared by 1 base and J by 5 bases, with 6 bases of the junction left unmatched. Germline lookup yields CDR1 GTSNPN and CDR2 SVGIG (reference sequence). DNA of the CDR3: TGTGCCTGGAGTGGCACTAGCGGGGGGGTCTTAGATACGCAGTATTTT. Encoded protein: CAWSGTSGGVLDTQYF. Supplemented by reference TRBV30 and TRBJ2-3, the full variable domain reads SQTIHQWPATLVQPVGSPLSLECTVEGTSNPNLYWYRQAAGRGLQLLFYSVGIGQISSEVPQNLSASRPQDRQFILSSKKLLLSDSGFYLCAWSGTSGGVLDTQYFGPGTRLTVL.

Details on this clone: The junction departs from germline at one end; a sequencing error may be responsible. CDR3 protein: CASSTSMREKLFF. CDR3 coding DNA: TGTGCCAGCAGCACCTCAATGAGGGAAAAGCTGTTTTTT. J is TRBJ1-4 and V is TRBV7-6; D call uncertain. Germline-derived CDR1 and CDR2 are SGHVS and FNYEAQ. The CDR3 loop spans 13 amino acids.

The chain is built from TRBV28 and TRBJ1-2, with D perhaps matching TRBD1 (6 bases). CDR3 length: 13 amino acids. CDR1 and CDR2 (germline): MDHEN, SYDVKM. V was cut by 1 base and J by 4 bases, with 7 bases left in between. CDR3 coding DNA: TGTGCCAGCAGTTTATACAGGGCCTATGGCTACACCTTC. Protein: CASSLYRAYGYTF.

The CDR3 coding sequence is TGTGCCAGCAGCTTGGGACATACCTACGAGCAGTACTTC. It translates to CASSLGHTYEQYF. The rearrangement uses TRBV11-2 and TRBJ2-7, with D possibly TRBD1 on 6 matching bases. V was pared by 3 bases and J by 2 bases, with 8 bases between. This CDR3 region has 13 residues. The germline V gene encodes CDR1 SGHAT and CDR2 FQNNGV.

The chain has TRBV28 and TRBJ1-4, with TRBD1 identical over 7 bases. The CDR3 is 16 residues long. The germline V gene has CDR1 MDHEN and CDR2 SYDVKM. V lost 6 bases, J lost 4 bases, and 11 bases stayed unmatched. CDR3: CASSSPPGQHNEKLFF. The DNA for the CDR3 is TGTGCCAGCAGCTCTCCTCCGGGACAGCATAATGAAAAACTGTTTTTT.